The clone carrying this T cell receptor beta chain occurred once. The sample comes from a study of cytomegalovirus exposure and HLA in healthy donors. This PCR relied on a set of 60 Vbeta primers and 13 Jbeta primers. Assay used: immunoSEQ multiplex PCR; TCRdb lists only in-frame clones, some missing. The table records approximately 150,000 clones, about three quarters of them present only once. Trimming removed 0 bases from V and 3 bases from J, with 12 bases in between. Per germline, CDR1 MGHRA and CDR2 YSYEKL. The CDR3 has 16 amino acids. Sequenced sample: PBMCs. This receptor was identified in a woman aged 25 to 39 in good health and CMV-seronegative. V usage is TRBV4-1 and J usage is TRBJ2-1, with D unresolved. The CDR3 loop reads CASSQESLTFYNEQFF. The CDR3 DNA reads as TGCGCCAGCAGCCAAGAGAGCCTGACTTTCTACAATGAGCAGTTCTTC.